This TCR beta chain was sequenced in a study of shared clonotypes between healthy human individuals. From germline, CDR1 is SGHRS and CDR2 YFSETQ. The CDR3 runs 13 residues. V was cut by 4 bases and J by 1 base, with 6 bases left in between. CD4+ cells were split into CD45RA+ naive and CD45RA-negative memory subsets. Data came from immunoSEQ multiplex PCR; TCRdb stores just in-frame clones and leaves some out. The table includes about 2.3 million clones, approximately 93% detected once. Sequences were obtained from naive CD4+ T cells from PBMCs. Subset in this sample: CD45RA+ positively selected. This TCR derives from a man aged 18 to 29 in good health. Some clones in this sample may be carry-over from other donors' samples. The gene calls are TRBV5-1 and TRBJ2-1, with D unresolved. The DNA of the CDR3 is TGCGCCAGCAGCGTGCTTTCCTACAATGAGCAGTTCTTC. Translation gives CASSVLSYNEQFF.